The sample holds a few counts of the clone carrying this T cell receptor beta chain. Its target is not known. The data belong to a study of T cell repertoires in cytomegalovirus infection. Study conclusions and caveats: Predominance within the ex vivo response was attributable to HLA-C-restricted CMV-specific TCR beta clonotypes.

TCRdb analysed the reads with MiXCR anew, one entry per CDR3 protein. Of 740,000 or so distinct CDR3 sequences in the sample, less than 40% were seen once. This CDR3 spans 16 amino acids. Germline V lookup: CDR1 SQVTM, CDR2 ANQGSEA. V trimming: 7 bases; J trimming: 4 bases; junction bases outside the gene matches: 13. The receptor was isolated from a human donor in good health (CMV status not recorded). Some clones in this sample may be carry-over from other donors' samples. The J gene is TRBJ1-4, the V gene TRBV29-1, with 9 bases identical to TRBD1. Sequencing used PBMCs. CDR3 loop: CSATGTGSFSNEKLFF. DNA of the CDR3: TGCAGCGCCACCGGGACAGGGTCGTTCAGTAATGAAAAACTGTTTTTT.